This T cell receptor beta chain is drawn from a study of blood T cell repertoires in COVID-19. With V trimmed by 0 bases and J by 2 bases, 7 bases remained unmatched. The CDR3 is 17 amino acids. Germline CDR1 SGHAT, CDR2 FQNNGV. Measured with immunoSEQ multiplex PCR; TCRdb has only the in-frame clones, and not every one. The sample has 300,000 or so clones; just under 85% are singletons. The rearrangement links TRBV11-2 to TRBJ2-7; 10 bases are a match to TRBD2. Sequencing was done on a sample of peripheral blood. The source is a woman between 50 and 59 years old with active or convalescent COVID-19. The CDR3: CASSLDRGLARTYEQYF. The CDR3 nucleotides are TGTGCCAGCAGCTTAGATCGGGGACTAGCGAGGACCTACGAGCAGTACTTC.